Sequencing of this T cell receptor (beta chain) was carried out in a study of response to subunit inactivated influenza vaccine. Study results and caveats: The authors suggested that every seasonal influenza vaccination recruits few new T cells.

This clonotype occurred a few times. Its specificity is not known. Each CDR3 protein is one row after TCRdb ran MiXCR on the RT-PCR reads. The data contain around 580,000 distinct CDR3 sequences, 10% to 15% of them seen just once; the ten biggest clones take up about 10%. Sequenced material: PBMCs from blood, taken on the day of vaccination. This sequence was found in a man aged 45-65 years who received an inactivated influenza vaccine.

DNA for the CDR3: TGTGCCAGCAGCGTAAACAGGGGGGAGCAGTTCTTC. This encodes CASSVNRGEQFF. The rearrangement links TRBV9 to TRBJ2-1; 8 bases match TRBD1. V lost 1 base and J lost 10; bases outside the gene matches: 1. CDR1 is SGDLS and CDR2 is YYNGEE in the germline V gene. The CDR3 runs to 12 residues.